This T cell receptor (beta chain) was identified during a study of T cells in Graves' hyperthyroidism and ophthalmopathy. Overall study: Peripheral blood was secured at the point of initial diagnosis, before any treatment.

This clonotype was seen ten or more times. Hyperthyroidism of Graves' type that showed no ophthalmopathy progression within 18 months was stable. Hyperthyroidism patients were newly diagnosed, had disease duration under 2 months, and were aged 18 to 65 years. Exclusion followed for patients with uncontrolled infection, other autoimmune disease, pregnancy or lactation. V was pared by 5 bases and J by 8 bases, with 16 bases between. CDR1 SGHAT and CDR2 FQNNGV come from the germline V gene. This CDR3 comprises 14 residues. The TCR beta CDR3 regions underwent amplification using RNA transcripts as the source. RT-PCR in the first round (using the HTBI primer set) targeted the TCR CDR3. Via MiXCR, TCRdb re-called the multiplex PCR reads, giving one row per CDR3 protein. In the table there are under 400,000 distinct CDR3 sequences, 13% of which are singletons.

Material: blood. This chain links TRBV11-2 with TRBJ2-1; D remains ambiguous. This TCR derives from a young woman with Graves' hyperthyroidism. The CDR3 nucleotides read TGTGCCAGCAGCGCGCTAAGCAAGGGTCATGAGCAGTTCTTC. Translation: CASSALSKGHEQFF.